This TCR beta chain was sequenced in a study of T cell repertoires in cytomegalovirus infection. The study's findings and limits: It was HLA-C-restricted CMV-specific TCR beta clonotypes that dominated the response ex vivo.

This clonotype was observed a few times. Its antigen is unknown. Each CDR3 protein gets one entry after TCRdb re-called the reads with MiXCR. The profile shows 100,000 to 150,000 distinct CDR3 sequences, 32% of them singletons. The trim removed 2 bases at V and 7 bases at J, leaving 14 bases unmatched. CDR1 is SGHTA and CDR2 is FQGNSA in the germline V gene. This CDR3 is built from 18 residues. The receptor comes from a human donor in good health (CMV status not recorded). Some clones in this sample may be carry-over from other donors' samples. The sample was CD8+ T cells from cultured PBMCs, taken from culture after CMV antigen stimulation. The chain has TRBV7-2 and TRBJ2-1, with 10 bases lining up with TRBD2. The CDR3 region has the DNA TGTGCCAGCAGCTTATTGGGGTTAGCGGGGGGCAGTCTGAATGAGCAGTTCTTC. Protein product: CASSLLGLAGGSLNEQFF. Filled out from reference TRBV7-2 and TRBJ2-1, the complete variable domain reads GAGVSQSPSNKVTEKGKDVELRCDPISGHTALYWYRQSLGQGLEFLIYFQGNSAPDKSGLPSDRFSAERTGGSVSTLTIQRTQQEDSAVYLCASSLLGLAGGSLNEQFFGPGTRLTVL.